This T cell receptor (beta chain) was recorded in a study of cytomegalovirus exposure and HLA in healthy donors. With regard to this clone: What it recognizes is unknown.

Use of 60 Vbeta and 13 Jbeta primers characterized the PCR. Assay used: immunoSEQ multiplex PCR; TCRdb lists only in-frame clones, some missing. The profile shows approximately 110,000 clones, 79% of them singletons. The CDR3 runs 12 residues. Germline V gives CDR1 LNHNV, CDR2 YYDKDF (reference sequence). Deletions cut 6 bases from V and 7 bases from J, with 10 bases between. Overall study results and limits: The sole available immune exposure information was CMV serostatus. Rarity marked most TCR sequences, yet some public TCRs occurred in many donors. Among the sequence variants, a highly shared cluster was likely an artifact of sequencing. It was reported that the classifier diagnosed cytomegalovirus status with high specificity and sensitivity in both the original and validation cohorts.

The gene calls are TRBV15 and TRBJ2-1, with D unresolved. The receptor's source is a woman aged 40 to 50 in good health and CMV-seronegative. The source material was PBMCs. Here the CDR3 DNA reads TGTGCCACCAGTACTACCGGGAATGAGCAGTTCTTC. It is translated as CATSTTGNEQFF.